The rows below give T cell receptor beta chains drawn from one sample of a study of response to subunit inactivated influenza vaccine. MiXCR, applied by TCRdb to the RT-PCR reads, yields one record per CDR3 protein. Here the sample spans hundreds of thousands of distinct CDR3 sequences, 6% to 9% being singletons. This material consisted of PBMCs from blood, taken less than 30 months after vaccination. The receptors were gathered from a man between 50 and 70 years old who received an inactivated influenza vaccine. CDR3s include the opening cysteine and the closing phenylalanine or tryptophan. A D gene is named only where the DNA matches it firmly. Size values are once, few and many counts, or a class for expanded clones, and some rows have none.

-	TRBJ2-7	TRBV29-1	many	TGCAGCGTTGAGAGCGGCAGGTTCGAGCAGTACTTC	CSVESGRFEQYF
-	TRBJ1-5	TRBV6-2/TRBV6-3	-	TGTGCCAGCCTGGATGGGAGGACCCTCTATAGCAATCAGCCCCAGCATTTT	CASLDGRTLYSNQPQHF
-	TRBJ1-2	TRBV9	few	TGTGCCAGCAGCCCAGGGCAGGGACCTTACTATGGCTACACCTTC	CASSPGQGPYYGYTF
-	TRBJ2-7	TRBV20-1	few	TGCAGTGCTAGCGCCCACCGCTCCTACGAGCAGTACTTC	CSASAHRSYEQYF
TRBD1	TRBJ2-3	TRBV2	-	TGTGCCAGCATTGGGGACAGGGGAAGCACAGATACGCAGTATTTT	CASIGDRGSTDTQYF
TRBD2	TRBJ2-7	TRBV5-1	-	TGCGCCAGCAAAACTAGCGGTTCCTACGAGCAGTACTTC	CASKTSGSYEQYF
-	TRBJ1-5	TRBV20-1	few	TGCAGTGCTTACAGGGACGGCAATCAGCCCCAGCATTTT	CSAYRDGNQPQHF
-	TRBJ1-4	TRBV4-3	few	TGCGCCAGCAGCCAGGCGAGAGGAACTAATGAAAAACTGTTTTTT	CASSQARGTNEKLFF
-	TRBJ2-1	TRBV12-3/TRBV12-4	many	TGTGCCGCGGGGGACAGCTCCTACAATGAGCAGTTCTTC	CAAGDSSYNEQFF
-	TRBJ1-2	TRBV4-1	few	TGCGCCAGCAGCCAATCGACAGGTGGCTATGGCTACACCTTC	CASSQSTGGYGYTF
TRBD1	TRBJ1-6	TRBV7-2	many	TGTGCCAGCAGCTTCTTAGTAGGGACAGCGCTAAATTCACCCCTCCACTTT	CASSFLVGTALNSPLHF
TRBD1	TRBJ1-1	TRBV28	few	TGTGCCAGCAACCCAGGGGGGTTGAACACTGAAGCTTTCTTT	CASNPGGLNTEAFF
TRBD1	TRBJ2-7	TRBV6-5	-	TGTGCCAGCAGTTACTCGGACAGGCCCAGCTCCTACGAGCAGTACTTC	CASSYSDRPSSYEQYF
-	TRBJ2-2	TRBV19	many	TGTGCCAGTAGAGGGACACCACGCACCGGGGAGCTGTTTTTT	CASRGTPRTGELFF
TRBD1	TRBJ1-1	TRBV19	few	TGTGCCAGTAGCGATGGACAGGGGAAAATTGCTTTCTTT	CASSDGQGKIAFF
-	TRBJ2-7	TRBV6-2/TRBV6-3	-	TGTGCCAGCAGTTACTCTTCAGGGACGGGCCGCGAGCAGTACTTC	CASSYSSGTGREQYF
-	TRBJ1-1	TRBV6-6	-	TGTGCCAGCAGTTACCCGACTGAAGCTTTCTTT	CASSYPTEAFF
TRBD2	TRBJ2-1	TRBV7-2	few	TGTGCCAGCAGCTTAAGAGCGGGAGGCAACAATGAGCAGTTCTTC	CASSLRAGGNNEQFF
-	TRBJ2-3	TRBV4-2	many	TGTGCCAGCAGCCAAGATGAGGAGTCCACAGATACGCAGTATTTT	CASSQDEESTDTQYF
-	TRBJ1-2	TRBV4-3	-	TGCGCCAGCAGCCAAACTCGTAAGGATGGCTACACCTTC	CASSQTRKDGYTF
-	TRBJ2-7	TRBV7-2	few	TGTGCCAGCAGCCCGGCGAGGGCACCGCTTCACTTC	CASSPARAPLHF
-	TRBJ1-4	TRBV12-3/TRBV12-4	many	TGTGCCAGCAGTCCCAGTGCTTTTGAAAAACTGTTTTTT	CASSPSAFEKLFF
-	TRBJ1-4	TRBV10-3	few	TGTGCCATCAGTGGGGGACCGGGTACTAATGAAAAACTGTTTTTT	CAISGGPGTNEKLFF
TRBD2	TRBJ2-1	TRBV7-9	-	TGTGCCAGCAGCTTAGAATACTCTAGCGGGACATGGCAGTTCTTC	CASSLEYSSGTWQFF
-	TRBJ1-2	TRBV7-2	many	TGTGCCAGCAGCTTAGCGGAGTTAGATGGCTACACCTTC	CASSLAELDGYTF
TRBD2	TRBJ2-1	TRBV7-9	few	TGTGCCAGCAGCTCGCCCCCCAAACAGCGGGAGGCTAATGAGCAGTTCTTC	CASSSPPKQREANEQFF
-	TRBJ1-3	TRBV20-1	-	TGCAGTGCTAGAGAGGGGACTGCTGGAAACACCATATATTTT	CSAREGTAGNTIYF
-	TRBJ2-6	TRBV20-1	few	TGCAGTGCTCTCTGGTCTGGGGCCAACGTCCTGACTTTC	CSALWSGANVLTF
TRBD2	TRBJ2-1	TRBV20-1	few	TGCAGTGCTAGAGATCCCAGCGGGAGTGGTATCTACAATGAGCAGTTCTTC	CSARDPSGSGIYNEQFF
-	TRBJ2-5	TRBV5-1	many	TGCGCCAGCATGGGCGGGTTCCAAGAGACCCAGTACTTC	CASMGGFQETQYF
-	TRBJ2-7	TRBV7-9	-	TGTGCCAGCAGCTTAGAGTCACGCGGGGAGCAGTACTTC	CASSLESRGEQYF
-	TRBJ2-3	TRBV7-8	few	TGTGCCAGCAGCTTAGTATGGGCCACAGATACGCAGTATTTT	CASSLVWATDTQYF
TRBD1	TRBJ1-4	TRBV7-2	-	TGTGCCAGCACCGAACGGACAGGGATCGGAAAACTGTTTTTT	CASTERTGIGKLFF
-	TRBJ2-6	TRBV4-3	-	-	CASSQHFGSGANVLTF
TRBD1	TRBJ2-3	TRBV12-3/TRBV12-4	many	TGTGCCAGCAGTCTCCGGGACAGGGGAGGTACGCAGTATTTT	CASSLRDRGGTQYF
-	TRBJ2-1	TRBV7-3	many	TGTGCCAGCAGCCGGGGAACAGGGTACAATGAGCAGTTCTTC	CASSRGTGYNEQFF
TRBD1	TRBJ2-3	TRBV28	-	TGTGCCAGCACGCAGGGGGCCCTTCGGCGAGATACGCAGTATTTT	CASTQGALRRDTQYF
-	TRBJ2-2	TRBV7-9	many	TGTGCCAGCCCCCCTCGAACTAACACCGGGGAGCTGTTTTTT	CASPPRTNTGELFF
-	TRBJ2-2	TRBV4-3	few	TGCGCCAGCAGCCAAGATGGCCGGGGTGACACCGGGGAGCTGTTTTTT	CASSQDGRGDTGELFF
TRBD1	TRBJ2-1	TRBV20-1	few	TGCAGTGCTAGCGTAGGAGAACAGGGGTCCTACAATGAGCAGTTCTTC	CSASVGEQGSYNEQFF
TRBD2	TRBJ2-3	TRBV25-1	few	TGTGCCAGCAGCGATACTAGCGCCGCCGATACGCAGTATTTT	CASSDTSAADTQYF
TRBD1	TRBJ2-1	TRBV27	-	TGTGCCAGCAGTCTAGGGACAGGGTGGGCGAATGAGCAGTTCTTC	CASSLGTGWANEQFF
TRBD1	TRBJ1-5	TRBV9	-	TGTGCCAGCAGCGCCGCGGCAGGGGGGGATCAGCCCCAGCATTTT	CASSAAAGGDQPQHF
TRBD2	TRBJ2-2	TRBV20-1	many	TGCAGTGCTAGAGAACCTAGCGGCCCGAGAGTCGGGGAGCTGTTTTTT	CSAREPSGPRVGELFF
TRBD1	TRBJ1-5	TRBV29-1	many	TGCCCGGACAGGGTAATCTGTCAGCCCCAGCATTTT	CPDRVICQPQHF
TRBD2	TRBJ2-4	TRBV4-3	-	TGCGCCAGCAGCCAAGCGCCGGGACTAGCGGGGCGACTAGCCAAAAACATTCAGTACTTC	CASSQAPGLAGRLAKNIQYF
TRBD1	TRBJ1-2	TRBV28	-	TGTGCCAGCAGGCCGGGACAGGGTTACTATGGCTTCACCTTC	CASRPGQGYYGFTF
-	TRBJ1-3	TRBV9	-	TGTGCCAGCCTAGGGGCTGGAAACACCATATATTTT	CASLGAGNTIYF
-	TRBJ1-5	TRBV20-1	-	TGCAGTGCCATACCGCGGGGAAGTCAGCCCCAGCATTTT	CSAIPRGSQPQHF
-	TRBJ2-5	TRBV7-9	few	TGTGCCAGCAGCTTAGACTCAGGGCAAGAGACCCAGTACTTC	CASSLDSGQETQYF